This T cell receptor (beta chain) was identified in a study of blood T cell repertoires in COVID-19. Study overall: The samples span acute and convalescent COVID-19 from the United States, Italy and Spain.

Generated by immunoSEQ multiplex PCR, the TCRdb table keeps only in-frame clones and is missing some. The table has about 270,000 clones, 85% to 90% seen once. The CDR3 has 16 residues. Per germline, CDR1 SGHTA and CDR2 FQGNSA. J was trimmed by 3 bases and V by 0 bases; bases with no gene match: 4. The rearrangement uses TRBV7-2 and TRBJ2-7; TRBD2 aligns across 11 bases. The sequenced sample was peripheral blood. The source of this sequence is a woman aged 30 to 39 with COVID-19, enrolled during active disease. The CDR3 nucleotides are TGTGCCAGCAGCTTAGCTCTAGCGGGGGGAGGCTACGAGCAGTACTTC. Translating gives CASSLALAGGGYEQYF. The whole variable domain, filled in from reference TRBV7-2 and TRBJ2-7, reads GAGVSQSPSNKVTEKGKDVELRCDPISGHTALYWYRQSLGQGLEFLIYFQGNSAPDKSGLPSDRFSAERTGGSVSTLTIQRTQQEDSAVYLCASSLALAGGGYEQYFGPGTRLTVT.